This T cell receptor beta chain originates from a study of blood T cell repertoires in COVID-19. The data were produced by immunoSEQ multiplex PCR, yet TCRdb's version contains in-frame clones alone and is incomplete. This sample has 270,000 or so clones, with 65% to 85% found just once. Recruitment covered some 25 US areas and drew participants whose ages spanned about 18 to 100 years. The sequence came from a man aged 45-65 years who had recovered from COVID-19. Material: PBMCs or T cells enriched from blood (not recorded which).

The CDR3 here is CASSFGTGTGYTF. The CDR3 DNA reads TGTGCCAGCAGCTTTGGGACAGGGACTGGCTACACCTTC. The V gene is TRBV7-9, the J gene TRBJ1-2; TRBD1 matches 9 bases. Trimming at V came to 3 bases and at J to 7 bases, leaving 3 bases not matched to a gene. The length of the CDR3 is 13 residues. Germline CDR1 is SEHNR and CDR2 is FQNEAQ (reference sequence).